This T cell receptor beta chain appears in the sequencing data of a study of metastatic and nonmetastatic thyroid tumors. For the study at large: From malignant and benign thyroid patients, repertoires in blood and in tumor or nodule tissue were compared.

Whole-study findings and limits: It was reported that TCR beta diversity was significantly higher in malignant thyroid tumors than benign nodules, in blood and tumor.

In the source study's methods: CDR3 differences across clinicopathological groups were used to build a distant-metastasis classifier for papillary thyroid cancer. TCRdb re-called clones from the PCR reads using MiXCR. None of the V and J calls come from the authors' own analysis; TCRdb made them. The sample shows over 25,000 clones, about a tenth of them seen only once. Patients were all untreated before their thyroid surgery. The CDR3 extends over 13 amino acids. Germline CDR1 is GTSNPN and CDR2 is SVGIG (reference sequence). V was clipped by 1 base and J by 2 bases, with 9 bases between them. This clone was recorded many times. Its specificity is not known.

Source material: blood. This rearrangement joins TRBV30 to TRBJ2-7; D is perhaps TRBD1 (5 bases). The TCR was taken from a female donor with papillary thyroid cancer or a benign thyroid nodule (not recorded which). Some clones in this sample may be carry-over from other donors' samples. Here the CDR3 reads CAWSGGPAYEQYF. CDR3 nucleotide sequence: TGTGCCTGGAGTGGGGGCCCAGCCTACGAGCAGTACTTC.